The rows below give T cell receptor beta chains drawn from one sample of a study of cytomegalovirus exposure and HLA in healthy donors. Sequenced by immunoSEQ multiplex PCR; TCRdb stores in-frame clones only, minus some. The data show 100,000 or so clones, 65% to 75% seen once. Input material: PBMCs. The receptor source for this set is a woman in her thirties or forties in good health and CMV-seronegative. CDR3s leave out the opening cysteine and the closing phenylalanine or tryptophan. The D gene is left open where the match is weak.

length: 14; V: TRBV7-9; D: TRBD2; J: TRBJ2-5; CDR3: SSSDRALAGQETQY
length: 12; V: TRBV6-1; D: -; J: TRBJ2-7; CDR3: ASSWVRGDYEQY
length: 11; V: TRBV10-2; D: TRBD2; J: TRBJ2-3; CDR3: ASGLAGADAQY
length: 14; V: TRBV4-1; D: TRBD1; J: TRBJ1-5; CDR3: ASSQGDRVGDQPQH
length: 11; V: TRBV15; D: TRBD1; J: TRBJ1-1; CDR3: ATSSGTGGQAF
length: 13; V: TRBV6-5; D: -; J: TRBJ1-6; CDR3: ASRTQIRGISPLH
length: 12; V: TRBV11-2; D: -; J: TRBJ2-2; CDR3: ASSRGPNTGELF
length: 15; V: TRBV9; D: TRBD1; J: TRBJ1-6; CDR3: ASSGGTGSSYNSPLH
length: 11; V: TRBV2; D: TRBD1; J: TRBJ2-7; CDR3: ASTGTGSYEQY
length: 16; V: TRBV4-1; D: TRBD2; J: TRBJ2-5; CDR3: ASSQASKLAGGGETQY
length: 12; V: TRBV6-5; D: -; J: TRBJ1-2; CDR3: ASSYLGRNYGYT
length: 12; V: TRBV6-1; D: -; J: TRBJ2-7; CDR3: ASSEVQGFREQY
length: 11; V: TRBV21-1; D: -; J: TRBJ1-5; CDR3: ASYDKSNQPQH
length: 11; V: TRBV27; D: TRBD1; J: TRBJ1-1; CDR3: ASSWDRNTEAF
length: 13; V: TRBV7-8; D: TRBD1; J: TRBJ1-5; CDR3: ASSWGQYSNQPQH
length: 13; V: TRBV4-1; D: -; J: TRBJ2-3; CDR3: ASSQVVGATDTQY
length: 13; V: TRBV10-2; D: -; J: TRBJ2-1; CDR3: ATSRGDLFLDEQF
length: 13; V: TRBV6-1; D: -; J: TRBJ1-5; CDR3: ASSGGRSGNQPQH
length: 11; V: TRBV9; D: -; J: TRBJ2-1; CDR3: ASSPEGVREQF
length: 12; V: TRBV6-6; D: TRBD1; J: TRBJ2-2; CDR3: ASSYGQGAGELF
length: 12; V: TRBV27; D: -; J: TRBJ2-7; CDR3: ASSFRGGGGEQY
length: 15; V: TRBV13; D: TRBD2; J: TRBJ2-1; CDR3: ASSISGRGGSYNEQF
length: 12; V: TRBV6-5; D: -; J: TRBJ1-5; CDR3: ASSYVGYDQPQH
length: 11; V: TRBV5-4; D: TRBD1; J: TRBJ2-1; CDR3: ASSLTGVNEQF
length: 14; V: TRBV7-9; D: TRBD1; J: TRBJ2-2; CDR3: SSSLGGTPNTGELF
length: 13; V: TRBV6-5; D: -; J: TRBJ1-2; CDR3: ASSYTQGAGYGYT
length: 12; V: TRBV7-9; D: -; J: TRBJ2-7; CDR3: ASSASGGSYEQY
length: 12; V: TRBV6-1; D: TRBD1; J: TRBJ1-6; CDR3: ASTRDREISPLH
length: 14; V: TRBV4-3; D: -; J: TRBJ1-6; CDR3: ASSQDRSSYNSPLH
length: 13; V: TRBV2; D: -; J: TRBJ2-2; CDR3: ASSETGSDTGELF